The rows below give T cell receptor beta chains drawn from one sample of a study of radiotherapy plus CTLA-4 blockade in lung cancer. Profiling relied on immunoSEQ multiplex PCR, and the TCRdb table lists in-frame clones only, not all of them. The sample carries around 59,000 clones, about 70% recorded once. The sequences come from peripheral blood, collected from a patient treated with radiotherapy plus ipilimumab. The receptors stem from a human donor with non-small cell lung cancer whose response to radiotherapy plus ipilimumab could not be evaluated. CDR3s include the opening cysteine and the closing phenylalanine or tryptophan. D genes are given only for firm matches. Size tells how often a clone was seen (once, few, many) or the class of an expanded clone, and some rows leave it out.

>TRBJ2-4|.|TRBD1|TRBV6-1
CASSGDSAGNIQYF
TGTGCCAGCAGTGGGGACAGCGCGGGAAACATTCAGTACTTC
>TRBJ2-5|.|.|TRBV7-2
CASSFRVRQETQYF
TGTGCCAGCAGCTTCAGGGTCCGACAAGAGACCCAGTACTTC
>TRBJ1-2|.|.|TRBV29-1
CSVVVQGWDPNYGYTF
TGCAGCGTTGTAGTTCAGGGGTGGGACCCTAACTATGGCTACACCTTC
>TRBJ1-2|many|.|TRBV2
CASRALTDRPVGYTF
TGTGCCAGCAGGGCCCTTACTGACAGACCTGTTGGCTACACCTTC
>TRBJ1-2|.|.|TRBV14
CASSAQGFGWEKSHGYTF
TGTGCCAGCAGCGCCCAAGGGTTCGGGTGGGAGAAGAGCCATGGCTACACCTTC
>TRBJ1-1|.|TRBD1|TRBV5-8
CASSLDRTGRLTEAFF
TGTGCCAGCAGCTTGGATAGGACAGGAAGGTTGACTGAAGCTTTCTTT
>TRBJ2-2|once|TRBD2|TRBV7-9
CASQGLANTGELFF
TGTGCCAGTCAGGGACTAGCAAACACCGGGGAGCTGTTTTTT
>TRBJ2-2|.|TRBD2|TRBV7-9
CASSPRPGLAGVPGELFF
TGTGCCAGCAGCCCCAGACCCGGACTAGCGGGAGTCCCCGGGGAGCTGTTTTTT
>TRBJ2-1|.|TRBD2|TRBV10-2
CASQTMTSGAIYNEQFF
TGCGCCAGCCAAACTATGACTAGCGGGGCGATTTACAATGAGCAGTTCTTC
>TRBJ1-2|once|.|TRBV4-3
CASSHGRGDHGYTF
TGCGCCAGCAGCCACGGCCGGGGGGATCATGGCTACACCTTC
>TRBJ2-7|.|TRBD2|TRBV6-5
CASRSGLAGTYEQYF
TGTGCCAGCAGATCCGGACTAGCGGGGACCTACGAGCAGTACTTC
>TRBJ2-5|.|.|TRBV27
CASGPQTSAGETQYF
TGTGCCAGCGGACCACAGACCAGCGCGGGGGAGACCCAGTACTTC
>TRBJ2-1|medium-sized|TRBD2|TRBV11-2
CASLKREGPNEQFF
TGTGCCAGTTTAAAGCGGGAGGGCCCGAATGAGCAGTTCTTC
>TRBJ1-2|once|TRBD1|TRBV4-1
CASSQQTGGYGYTF
TGCGCCAGCAGCCAACAAACAGGGGGCTATGGCTACACCTTC
>TRBJ1-1|.|TRBD1|TRBV6-1
CASLRGRGTEAFF
TGTGCCAGCCTAAGGGGGCGCGGCACTGAAGCTTTCTTT
>TRBJ2-7|.|TRBD2|TRBV2
CASGVAGPSTYEQYF
TGTGCCAGCGGGGTAGCGGGACCGTCCACCTACGAGCAGTACTTC